This TCR beta chain stems from a study of human T cells and chemical hapten exposure. Findings of the study overall: Expanded TCRs produced significantly more large CDR3 similarity clusters than controls did. Once DPC sensitization occurred, TCRs above 1 in 1000 frequency showed no change.

This clonotype was counted between two and nine times. Antigen specificity is unknown. Time point meaning: pre-sensitization, week 0. Indicated treatment: therapeutic diphenylcyclopropenone sensitization with weekly scalp DPC. It was from unfractionated whole blood that total RNA was extracted. TCRdb used MiXCR to reprocess the RACE reads, holding one entry per CDR3 protein. The sample contains more than 70,000 distinct CDR3 sequences, 8.5% of which appear only once. The starting material was whole blood, obtained in connection with sensitization to the hapten diphenylcyclopropenone (DPC). The sequence was obtained from a man aged 40-55 years with alopecia areata. Some clones in this sample may be carry-over from other donors' samples.

The CDR3 here is CASRRTGDSPLHF. CDR3 sequence (DNA): TGCGCCAGCAGACGGACAGGGGATTCACCCCTCCACTTT. V and J are TRBV5-1 and TRBJ1-6, with TRBD1 identical over 9 bases. The CDR3 covers 13 residues. Trimming took 5 bases from V and 8 from J; bases not matched to a gene: 2. Germline V gene lookup returns CDR1 SGHRS and CDR2 YFSETQ.